This T cell receptor beta chain was recorded in a study of identifying expanded T cells in peripheral blood. General study findings and limits: About 1.2 clones differed between technical replicates, versus around 15 and 19 over time. Approximately 2-week clone count variance significantly increased as total template count grew.

The length of the CDR3 is 13 residues. The germline gives CDR1 SGHVS, CDR2 FQNEAQ. Deletions cut 5 bases from V and 9 bases from J, with 16 bases between. Libraries were prepared by immunoSEQ multiplex PCR; TCRdb keeps only in-frame clonotypes and omits some of them. The sample comprises approximately 94,000 clones, 80% to 90% of which are singletons, and 5.5% to 6.5% rests with the top ten. Of note for this clone: Its antigen is as yet unknown.

No infections or other immune events were documented during collection. This chain joins TRBV7-8 and TRBJ2-5; D may be TRBD2 (5 bases). This clonotype originated in a person aged 18 to 70 in good health. Sample: blood. CDR3 DNA: TGTGCCAGCAGCCCCCACCCGACCGGGGCCCAGTACTTC. It is translated as CASSPHPTGAQYF.